The clone carrying this T cell receptor (beta chain) was observed a handful of times. Its matching antigen is unknown. This sample stems from a study of beta chain features in type 1 diabetes. Study results and caveats: The influence of HLA type on TCRB rearrangement stayed undetermined. Insertions at VDJ junctions were less frequent in type 1 diabetes patients. These patients also deleted more nucleotides at the same junctions.

Every bit of the isolated RNA underwent reverse transcription, so sequencing read expressed TCRB transcripts. Sequencing was performed with immunoSEQ multiplex PCR; in TCRdb, only in-frame clones are kept and a portion is missing. In the table there are 250,000 to 300,000 clones, about 8% of which are singletons. CDR1 LNHDA and CDR2 SQIVND come from the germline V gene (reference sequence). The V and J ends lost 3 bases and 4 bases, in that order; junction bases with no gene match: 11. The CDR3 has 16 residues. A CD45RO/CCR7/CD25/CD127/CD95/CD27 panel sorted naive, central memory, regulatory and stem cell-like memory CD4+ cells.

The sample comprised central memory CD4+ T cells from blood. The clonotype originates from a woman between 18 and 30 years old in good health. This chain connects TRBV19 to TRBJ2-5; 7 nucleotides line up with TRBD1. In DNA form, the CDR3 reads TGTGCCAGTAGTATCGGTGACAGGGTAAGAGTAGAGACCCAGTACTTC. Amino acids: CASSIGDRVRVETQYF.